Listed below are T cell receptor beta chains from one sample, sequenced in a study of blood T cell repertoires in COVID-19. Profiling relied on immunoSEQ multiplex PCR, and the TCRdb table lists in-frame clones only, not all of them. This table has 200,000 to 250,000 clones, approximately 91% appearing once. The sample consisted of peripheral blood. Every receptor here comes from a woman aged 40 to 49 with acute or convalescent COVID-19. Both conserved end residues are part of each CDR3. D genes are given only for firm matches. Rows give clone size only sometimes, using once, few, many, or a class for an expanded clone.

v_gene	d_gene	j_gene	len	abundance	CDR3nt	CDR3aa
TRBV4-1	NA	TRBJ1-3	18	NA	TGCGCCAGCAGCCAACACCCGGCCGGGCAGGGGAGAGGAAACACCATATATTTT	CASSQHPAGQGRGNTIYF
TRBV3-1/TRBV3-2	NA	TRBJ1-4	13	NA	TGTGCCAGCAGCGGGACCCCGGAGGGAGGACTGTTTTTT	CASSGTPEGGLFF
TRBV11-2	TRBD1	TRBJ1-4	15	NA	TGTGCCAGCAGCTGGGGGACAGGGGAAAATGAAAAACTGTTTTTT	CASSWGTGENEKLFF
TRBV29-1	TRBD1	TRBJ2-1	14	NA	TGCAGCGTTTCAGGACAGGGTTGGAGAAATGAGCAGTTCTTC	CSVSGQGWRNEQFF
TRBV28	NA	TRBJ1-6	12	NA	TGTGCCAGCACCGAGGCCAATTCACCCCTCCACTTT	CASTEANSPLHF
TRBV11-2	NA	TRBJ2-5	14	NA	TGTGCCAGCAGCTTAGGTTACCCCGGAGAGACCCAGTACTTC	CASSLGYPGETQYF
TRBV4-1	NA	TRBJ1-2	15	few	TGCGCCAGCAGCCAAGTGGGCAGACCTAACTATGGCTACACCTTC	CASSQVGRPNYGYTF
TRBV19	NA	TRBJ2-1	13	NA	TGTGCCAGTAGTACCCACAGGGTAAGTGAGCAGTTCTTC	CASSTHRVSEQFF
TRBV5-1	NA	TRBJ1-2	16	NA	TGCGCCAGCAGCTCAAGTTCCCAGGGGAGTCGGTATGGCTACACCTTC	CASSSSSQGSRYGYTF
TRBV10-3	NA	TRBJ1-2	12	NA	TGTGCCATCAGTGAGTCCCGTCCGGGCTACACCTTC	CAISESRPGYTF
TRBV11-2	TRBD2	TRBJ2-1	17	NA	TGTGCCAGCAGCTTAGTAGGGGCTAGCGGGGGGGCCTATGAGCAGTTCTTC	CASSLVGASGGAYEQFF
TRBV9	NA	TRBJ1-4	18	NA	TGTGCCAGCAGCGGGCGACCGACGTCGACTGGAACTAATGAAAAACTGTTTTTT	CASSGRPTSTGTNEKLFF
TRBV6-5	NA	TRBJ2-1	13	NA	TGTGCCAGCATGACAACCTCCTACAATGAGCAGTTCTTC	CASMTTSYNEQFF
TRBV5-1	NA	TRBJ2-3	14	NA	TGCGCCAGCAAGGGGGGGGATAGCACAGATACGCAGTATTTT	CASKGGDSTDTQYF
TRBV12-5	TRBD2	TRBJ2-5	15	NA	TGTGCTAGTGGTCGCGGGCGGGGGGACCAAGAGACCCAGTACTTC	CASGRGRGDQETQYF
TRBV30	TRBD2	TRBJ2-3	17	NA	TGTGCCTGGACCCTTATTCGTCGGGACCGGGGGGGAGATACGCAGTATTTT	CAWTLIRRDRGGDTQYF
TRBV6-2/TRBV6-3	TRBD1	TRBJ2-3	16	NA	TGTGCCAGCAGTTACAGGGGGCCCGACTTCACAGATACGCAGTATTTT	CASSYRGPDFTDTQYF
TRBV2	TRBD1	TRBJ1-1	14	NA	TGTGCCAGCAGTGAACAGGGGGCGGACACTGAAGCTTTCTTT	CASSEQGADTEAFF
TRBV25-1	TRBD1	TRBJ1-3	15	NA	TGTGCCAGCAGTGACTCCGGGACAGCTGGAAACACCATATATTTT	CASSDSGTAGNTIYF
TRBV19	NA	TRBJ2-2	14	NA	TGTGCCAGTACTGTGGTAGCAAACACCGGGGAGCTGTTTTTT	CASTVVANTGELFF